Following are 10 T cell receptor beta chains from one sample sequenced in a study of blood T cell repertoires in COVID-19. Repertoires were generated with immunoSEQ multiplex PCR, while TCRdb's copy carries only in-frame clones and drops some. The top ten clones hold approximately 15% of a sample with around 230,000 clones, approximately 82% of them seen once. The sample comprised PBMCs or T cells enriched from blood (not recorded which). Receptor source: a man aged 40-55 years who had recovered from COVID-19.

Written as DNA, the CDR3 is TGTGCCAGCAGGACGGGACTAGCGTCCTACGAGCAGTACTTC. Its protein product is CASRTGLASYEQYF. This rearrangement joins TRBV2 to TRBJ2-7; 10 nucleotides line up with TRBD2. The CDR3 has 14 residues. Germline CDR1 is SNHLY and CDR2 is FYNNEI. After removal of 6 bases from V and 1 base from J, the junction contained 3 bases not matched to a gene.

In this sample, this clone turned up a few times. This CDR3 reads CASSTTGGQTQYF. Written as DNA, the CDR3 is TGTGCCAGTAGTACGACAGGGGGACAGACCCAGTACTTC. The chain is built from TRBV19 and TRBJ2-5; TRBD1 matches at 9 bases. With V trimmed by 4 bases and J by 6 bases, 3 bases remained unmatched. There are 13 residues in the CDR3. Germline CDR1 and CDR2: LNHDA and SQIVND (reference sequence).

This CDR3 reads CASSEAGQGTGEAFF. The CDR3 DNA reads TGTGCCAGCAGTGAAGCAGGCCAGGGTACGGGTGAAGCTTTCTTT. The chain employs TRBV6-1 and TRBJ1-1; TRBD1 is a possible D gene (5 bases). Deletions cut 0 bases from V and 7 bases from J, with 15 bases between. The germline V gene has CDR1 MNHNS and CDR2 SASEGT. The CDR3 sequence is 15 residues long.

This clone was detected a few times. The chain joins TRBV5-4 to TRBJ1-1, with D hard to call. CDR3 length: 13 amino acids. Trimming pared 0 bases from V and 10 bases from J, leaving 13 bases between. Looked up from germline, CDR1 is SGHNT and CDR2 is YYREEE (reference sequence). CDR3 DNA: TGTGCCAGCAGCTTGGCTCCAGCCAGCGGAGCTTTCTTT. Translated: CASSLAPASGAFF.

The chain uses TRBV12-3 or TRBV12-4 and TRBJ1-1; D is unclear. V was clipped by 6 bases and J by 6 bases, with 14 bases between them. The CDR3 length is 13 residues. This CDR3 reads CASSWVEGSEAFF. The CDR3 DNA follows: TGTGCCAGCAGCTGGGTTGAGGGCTCTGAAGCTTTCTTT.

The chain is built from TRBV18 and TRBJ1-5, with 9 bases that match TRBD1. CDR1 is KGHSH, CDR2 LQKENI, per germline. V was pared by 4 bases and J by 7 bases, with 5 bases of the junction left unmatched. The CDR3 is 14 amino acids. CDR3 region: CASSQTGGEQPQHF. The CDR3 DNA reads TGTGCCAGCTCACAAACAGGGGGCGAACAGCCCCAGCATTTT.

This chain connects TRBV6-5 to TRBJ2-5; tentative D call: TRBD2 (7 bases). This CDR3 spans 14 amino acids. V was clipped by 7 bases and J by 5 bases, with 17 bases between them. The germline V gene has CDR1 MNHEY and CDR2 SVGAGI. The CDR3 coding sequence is TGTGCCAGCAAAGAGGGGGGGCAGGGGGAGACCCAGTACTTC. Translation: CASKEGGQGETQYF.

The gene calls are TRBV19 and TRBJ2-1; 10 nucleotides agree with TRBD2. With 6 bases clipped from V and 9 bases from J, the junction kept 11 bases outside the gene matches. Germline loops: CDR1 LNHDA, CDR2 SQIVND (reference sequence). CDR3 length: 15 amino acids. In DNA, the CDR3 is TGTGCCAGTAGGAAAAGCGGGAGGGGGATCGGTGAGCAGTTCTTC. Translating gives CASRKSGRGIGEQFF. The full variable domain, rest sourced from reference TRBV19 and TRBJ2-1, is DGGITQSPKYLFRKEGQNVTLSCEQNLNHDAMYWYRQDPGQGLRLIYYSQIVNDFQKGDIAEGYSVSREKKESFPLTVTSAQKNPTAFYLCASRKSGRGIGEQFFGPGTRLTVL.

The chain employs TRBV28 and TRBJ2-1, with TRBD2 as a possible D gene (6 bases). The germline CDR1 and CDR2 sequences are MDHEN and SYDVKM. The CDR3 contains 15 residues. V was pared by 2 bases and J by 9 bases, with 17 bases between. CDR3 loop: CASSLGGLRLGEQFF. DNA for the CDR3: TGTGCCAGCAGTTTAGGGGGACTGAGGTTAGGTGAGCAGTTCTTC. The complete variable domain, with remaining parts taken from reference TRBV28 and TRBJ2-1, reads DVKVTQSSRYLVKRTGEKVFLECVQDMDHENMFWYRQDPGLGLRLIYFSYDVKMKEKGDIPEGYSVSREKKERFSLILESASTNQTSMYLCASSLGGLRLGEQFFGPGTRLTVL.

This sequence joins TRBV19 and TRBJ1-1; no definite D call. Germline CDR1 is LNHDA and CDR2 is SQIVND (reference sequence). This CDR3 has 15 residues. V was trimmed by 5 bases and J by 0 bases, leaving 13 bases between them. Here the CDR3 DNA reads TGTGCCAGTAGTTTAACGACTTGGGTGAACACTGAAGCTTTCTTT. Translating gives CASSLTTWVNTEAFF. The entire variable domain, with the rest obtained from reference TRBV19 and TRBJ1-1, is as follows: DGGITQSPKYLFRKEGQNVTLSCEQNLNHDAMYWYRQDPGQGLRLIYYSQIVNDFQKGDIAEGYSVSREKKESFPLTVTSAQKNPTAFYLCASSLTTWVNTEAFFGQGTRLTVV.